The 20 T cell receptor beta chains reported below all come from one sample, sequenced in a study of somatic mutations in cytotoxic T cells in rheumatoid arthritis. The assay was immunoSEQ multiplex PCR, and TCRdb's table has in-frame clones only and misses some. Of under 30,000 clones detected, 70% to 85% appear once; the ten largest clones hold approximately 10%. Sequences were obtained from CD8+ T cells sorted from blood. These receptors were obtained from a woman between 18 and 29 years old in good health.

This clone was found a few times. This chain uses TRBV7-9 with TRBJ1-1; TRBD1 matches 10 bases. CDR1 is SEHNR, CDR2 FQNEAQ, per germline (reference sequence). J lost 2 bases, V lost 2 bases, and 11 bases had no gene match. The CDR3 covers 18 residues. CDR3 sequence reads: CASSLFSGTGEGNTEAFF. For the CDR3, the DNA is TGTGCCAGCAGCTTATTCTCCGGGACAGGGGAGGGTAACACTGAAGCTTTCTTT.

V and J are TRBV7-2 and TRBJ2-1; D gene ambiguous. CDR1 SGHTA and CDR2 FQGNSA come from the germline V gene. The CDR3 length is 12 residues. With 5 bases removed from V and 8 bases from J, the gap between germline ends came to 10 bases. CDR3 in amino acids: CASSPSGHEQFF. In nucleotides, the CDR3 is TGTGCCAGCAGCCCAAGTGGCCATGAGCAGTTCTTC.

V gene TRBV4-1 combines with J gene TRBJ2-7; weak D call: TRBD1 (6 bases). The CDR3 is 16 amino acids. Trimming shortened V by 1 base and J by 9 bases, and 22 bases separated the two germline ends. CDR1 MGHRA and CDR2 YSYEKL come from the germline V gene. CDR3 sequence (DNA): TGCGCCAGCAGCCAAGTACAAGGGACACCGAAGGCCGCGCAGTACTTC. It translates to CASSQVQGTPKAAQYF.

This clone was seen a handful of times. The V gene is TRBV6-6, the J gene TRBJ2-7, with a tentative D call TRBD1 (5 bases). Per the germline V gene, CDR1 is MNHNY and CDR2 is SVGAGI (reference sequence). The CDR3 totals 16 residues. The V gene lost 0 bases and the J gene lost 2 bases, with 14 bases spanning the gap. The CDR3 loop reads CASSYSRTTRTYEQYV. CDR3 sequence (DNA): TGTGCCAGCAGTTACTCCAGGACAACGCGTACCTACGAGCAGTACGTC.

The chain links TRBV7-9 to TRBJ2-5; maybe TRBD2 (6 bases). The CDR3 extends over 13 amino acids. From germline, CDR1 is SEHNR and CDR2 FQNEAQ (reference sequence). V was clipped by 5 bases and J by 3 bases, with 10 bases between them. CDR3 region: CASSGLIEETQYF. The CDR3 DNA is TGTGCCAGCAGCGGACTAATCGAAGAGACCCAGTACTTC. The full variable domain, rest sourced from reference TRBV7-9 and TRBJ2-5, is DTGVSQNPRHKITKRGQNVTFRCDPISEHNRLYWYRQTLGQGPEFLTYFQNEAQLEKSRLLSDRFSAERPKGSFSTLEIQRTEQGDSAMYLCASSGLIEETQYFGPGTRLLVL.

The V gene is TRBV4-1, the J gene TRBJ2-7, with D perhaps matching TRBD2 (6 bases). Germline V gene data show CDR1 as MGHRA and CDR2 as YSYEKL. V was shortened by 0 bases and J by 7 bases, with 19 bases between the two germline ends. The CDR3 is 16 amino acids. The CDR3 reads CASSQEGLAPSEEQYF. The DNA of the CDR3 is TGCGCCAGCAGCCAAGAAGGCCTAGCGCCCTCGGAAGAGCAGTACTTC.

The chain combines TRBV4-1 with TRBJ2-5; 7 nucleotides match TRBD2. With 0 bases clipped from V and 4 bases from J, the junction kept 5 bases outside the gene matches. Germline CDR1 is MGHRA and CDR2 is YSYEKL. The CDR3 loop spans 15 amino acids. The CDR3: CASSQDTGGLETQYF. DNA for the CDR3: TGCGCCAGCAGCCAAGATACGGGGGGTTTAGAGACCCAGTACTTC.

This clone has a single count. The chain recombines TRBV10-2 with TRBJ2-1, with D perhaps TRBD1 or TRBD2 (5 bases each). CDR3 length: 13 residues. Trimming stripped 8 bases from V and 14 bases from J, with 22 bases between. CDR1 WSHSY and CDR2 SAAADI come from the germline V gene. CDR3 sequence (DNA): TGCGCCAGCTCACGGGGCTCCAATGAAGTGAAGTTCTTC. Amino acid sequence: CASSRGSNEVKFF.

CDR3 protein: CASSSPQQYYEQYF. CDR3 DNA sequence: TGTGCCAGCAGTTCGCCACAGCAATACTACGAGCAGTACTTC. The chain employs TRBV2 and TRBJ2-7; the D is unclear. CDR3 length: 14 amino acids. V was pared by 5 bases and J by 3 bases, with 14 bases between. Germline CDR1 reads SNHLY; CDR2 reads FYNNEI.

The CDR3 here is CASSSPGPLALHF. The CDR3 DNA reads TGTGCCAGCAGCTCCCCGGGACCCCTGGCCCTCCACTTT. This chain connects TRBV7-9 to TRBJ1-6, with a tentative D call TRBD1 (5 bases). This CDR3 region has 13 residues. Germline lookup yields CDR1 SEHNR and CDR2 FQNEAQ (reference sequence). Trimming shortened V by 4 bases and J by 14 bases, and 15 bases separated the two germline ends.

The genes are TRBV28 and TRBJ2-7; maybe TRBD1 (6 bases). Trimming took off 5 bases at V and 5 bases at J, with 13 bases between the two ends. Germline CDR1 reads MDHEN; CDR2 reads SYDVKM. The CDR3 has 13 amino acids. DNA for the CDR3: TGTGCCAGCAGTGCCGGAACAGGGAACGAGCAGTACGTC. It yields the protein CASSAGTGNEQYV.

The V and J genes are TRBV2 and TRBJ1-3; D not resolved. Between the trimmed V and J ends, which lost 8 bases and 8 bases, there was a span of 16 bases. CDR1 and CDR2 from the germline V gene are SNHLY and FYNNEI. The CDR3 length is 13 residues. The CDR3 loop reads CASALKRPDTIYF. In nucleotides, the CDR3 is TGTGCCAGCGCACTAAAAAGGCCAGACACCATATATTTT.

The rearrangement joins TRBV29-1 to TRBJ1-3, with D tentatively TRBD1 (6 bases). Germline-derived CDR1 and CDR2 are SQVTM and ANQGSEA. The V end was cut by 0 bases, the J end by 0 bases, with 24 bases between. This CDR3 comprises 20 residues. Here the CDR3 DNA reads TGCAGCGTTGAAGAACTACCAACTAACGTTACAGGGTCCTCTGGAAACACCATATATTTT. It translates to CSVEELPTNVTGSSGNTIYF.

This clone was seen a handful of times. The chain combines TRBV11-2 with TRBJ1-1; 7 bases fit TRBD1. V trimming: 5 bases; J trimming: 0 bases; junction bases outside the gene matches: 3. The CDR3 totals 14 residues. Germline V gives CDR1 SGHAT, CDR2 FQNNGV. The CDR3 loop is CASSNRGLNTEAFF. DNA of the CDR3: TGTGCCAGCAGCAACAGGGGTCTGAACACTGAAGCTTTCTTT.

In its sample, this clone was seen a few times. The chain links TRBV13 to TRBJ1-1; TRBD1 is a possible D gene (5 bases). From germline, CDR1 is PRHDT and CDR2 FYEKMQ (reference sequence). CDR3 length: 15 amino acids. Trimming cost V 1 base and J 0 bases, with 9 bases left between them. The CDR3 DNA follows: TGTGCCAGCAGCTTAGCGGGGGGAATGAACACTGAAGCTTTCTTT. As protein: CASSLAGGMNTEAFF.

V is TRBV28 and J is TRBJ2-1; D is unresolved. The CDR3 is 12 amino acids. Looked up from germline, CDR1 is MDHEN and CDR2 is SYDVKM. V was shortened by 4 bases and J by 4 bases, with 5 bases between the two germline ends. DNA of the CDR3: TGTGCCAGCAGTTCGGATTACAATGAGCAGTTCTTC. Its protein product is CASSSDYNEQFF.

The CDR3 sequence: CASSRDSTIPEAFF. Written as DNA, the CDR3 is TGTGCCAGCAGCAGGGACAGCACAATCCCTGAAGCTTTCTTT. The gene calls are TRBV7-6 and TRBJ1-1; the match to TRBD1 covers 7 bases. The CDR3 totals 14 residues. The V gene's germline CDR1 is SGHVS and CDR2 FNYEAQ. The V segment lost 5 bases and the J segment 6 bases; nucleotides outside the gene matches: 9.

This chain links TRBV5-1 with TRBJ1-1, with 10 positions matching TRBD1. The J segment lost 0 bases and the V segment lost 0 bases, leaving 2 bases of the junction unmatched. The CDR3 consists of 16 residues. Germline V CDR1 and CDR2: SGHRS, YFSETQ. CDR3 sequence reads: CASSLVGTGVNTEAFF. The CDR3 DNA follows: TGCGCCAGCAGCTTGGTAGGGACAGGGGTGAACACTGAAGCTTTCTTT.

This clone occurred once. The J gene is TRBJ2-1, the V gene TRBV7-2, with D perhaps TRBD1 or TRBD2 (6 bases each). The CDR3 consists of 17 residues. V lost 1 base and J 9 bases, leaving 22 bases between the germline ends. Germline loops: CDR1 SGHTA, CDR2 FQGNSA. CDR3 loop: CASSLGPEVPGGIEQFF. In DNA form, the CDR3 reads TGTGCCAGCAGCTTAGGACCGGAGGTCCCCGGGGGCATTGAGCAGTTCTTC.

In its sample, this clone was seen a few times. The chain couples TRBV27 to TRBJ1-2, with D unclear. CDR3 length equals 12 residues. V lost 6 bases and J 3 bases, leaving 8 bases between the germline ends. Germline-derived CDR1 and CDR2 are MNHEY and SMNVEV (reference sequence). The CDR3 sequence: CASRSAYYGYTF. In DNA, the CDR3 is TGTGCCAGCAGATCGGCTTACTATGGCTACACCTTC.